This T cell receptor (beta chain) was observed in a study of T-cell memory formation after mild COVID-19. Across the whole study: The two donors had largely donor-specific TCR clusters. General study results and limits: Day 15 to 85 contracting clones showed balanced CD4/CD8; later expanders leaned CD4+. Among CD4+ contracting clones, most were CM and EM, and CD8+ ones EMRA.

About this clonotype: Its antigen remains unidentified.

Each CDR3 protein gets one entry after TCRdb re-called the 5' RACE reads with MiXCR. The sample lists roughly 610,000 distinct CDR3 sequences, about 18% occurring once. CDR3 length: 13 residues. CDR1 and CDR2 (germline): MNHEY, SVGEGT. With V trimmed by 5 bases and J by 7 bases, 4 bases remained unmatched. The receptor was derived from an adult woman who had mild COVID-19 (a few samples of this study predate the infection). Cell type and time point are not known. The chain couples TRBV6-2 or TRBV6-3 to TRBJ1-5, with 8 bases matching TRBD1. Sequenced material: PBMCs or a T cell subset sorted from them (not recorded which). CDR3 coding DNA: TGTGCCAGCAGTAGGGACAGGATGCAGCCCCAGCATTTT. Translating it yields CASSRDRMQPQHF.